The text below deals with one T cell receptor beta chain. Antigen unknown. Per the germline V gene, CDR1 is SGDLS and CDR2 is YYNGEE. The J segment lost 1 base and the V segment lost 1 base, leaving 5 bases of the junction unmatched. This CDR3 spans 16 amino acids. This sample was included in a study of T cell responses to AZD1222 COVID-19 vaccine. Measured with immunoSEQ multiplex PCR; TCRdb has only the in-frame clones, and not every one. Reported are over 130,000 clones; the ten largest clones contain under 2.5%. Study observations and caveats: Spike regions recognized by vaccine-associated CD4 TCRs spanned the protein, led by 160-218 and 743-854. Spike-specific TCR breadth and depth rose after two AZD1222 doses. Mostly white British, mostly female donors; authors suggested clonal diversity may be underestimated.

Sequencing was performed on peripheral blood. This receptor was identified in an adult in good health. V usage is TRBV9 and J usage is TRBJ2-5; 9 bases map to TRBD1. The CDR3 sequence is CASSVRGDRVQETQYF. CDR3 bases: TGTGCCAGCAGCGTAAGAGGGGACAGGGTCCAAGAGACCCAGTACTTC.